The sequence of this TCR beta chain was determined in a study of low-dose radiotherapy and immunotherapy resistance in tumors. The wider study: Cohort 2 received 1 Gy per fraction every two weeks, totaling 13 Gy over 26 weeks. Oral aspirin at 300 mg was taken daily by patients for four cycles, beginning on cycle 1 day 1. On an every-two-weeks schedule, patients received intravenous nivolumab 240 mg, along with ipilimumab 1 mg/kg every six weeks.

TRAV- and TRBV-specific primers, spanning alpha and beta chains, primed first-strand cDNA. With a constant-region primer and a V-primer adapter, TCRs were subjected to about 20 PCR cycles of amplification. TCRdb independently ran MiXCR on the reads; one entry per CDR3 protein. In the table there are 14,000 to 15,000 distinct CDR3 sequences, under 60% of which are singletons. Trimming shortened V by 6 bases and J by 0 bases, and 6 bases separated the two germline ends. This CDR3 is built from 13 residues. Germline values: CDR1 PRHDT, CDR2 FYEKMQ (reference sequence). Solid tumors that lacked tumor-infiltrating lymphocytes and were advanced were present in eligible patients.

The gene calls are TRBV13 and TRBJ1-3, with D unresolved. The clonotype was recovered from a human donor with advanced metastatic prostate, ovarian, gallbladder or colorectal cancer (not recorded which). This table probably holds off-target reads from a library built for another chain. The CDR3 loop is CASSSPSGNTIYF. The CDR3 nucleotides are TGTGCCAGCAGTTCACCCTCTGGAAACACCATATATTTT. Full variable domain (remainder filled in from reference TRBV13 and TRBJ1-3): AAGVIQSPRHLIKEKRETATLKCYPIPRHDTVYWYQQGPGQDPQFLISFYEKMQSDKGSIPDRFSAQQFSDYHSELNMSSLELGDSALYFCASSSPSGNTIYFGEGSWLTVV.